This T cell receptor (beta chain) was sequenced in a study of cytomegalovirus exposure and HLA in healthy donors. Findings and caveats of the study: The tendency of first-cohort TCR clusters to co-occur in the 100 to 150 validation repertoires was identified by a subsequent analysis. While the bulk of TCR sequences proved rare, some public TCRs turned up in many donors.

As concerns this clone: Antigen: not known.

The donors formed part of the roughly 120-subject validation cohort, distinct from the approximately 640-subject first cohort. Clones were sequenced by immunoSEQ multiplex PCR, and TCRdb holds only the in-frame ones, with some missing. This table has about 73,000 clones, 90% to 95% appearing once. The TCR sequence derives from a man between 18 and 29 years old in good health and CMV-seronegative. Sequenced input: PBMCs.

The CDR3 DNA sequence: TGTGCCAGCAGTCCACTAGAAATACAAGAGACCCAGTACTTC. Amino acids: CASSPLEIQETQYF. The rearrangement joins TRBV27 to TRBJ2-5, with a tentative D call TRBD2 (5 bases). V lost 5 bases and J lost 2, with 12 bases in between. Germline V gene sequence: CDR1 MNHEY, CDR2 SMNVEV (reference sequence). The CDR3 is made up of 14 amino acids.